These 20 T cell receptor beta chains originate from one sample sequenced in a study of T-cell memory formation after mild COVID-19. TCRdb reprocessed the 5' RACE reads with MiXCR, giving one entry per CDR3 protein. The profile shows about 110,000 distinct CDR3 sequences, around an eighth of them singletons. The specimen was PBMCs or a T cell subset sorted from them (not recorded which). These receptors came from an adult woman who had mild COVID-19 (a few samples of this study predate the infection). Cell type and time point are not known.

This clonotype was seen a handful of times. The genes are TRBV6-2 or TRBV6-3 and TRBJ2-2, with TRBD1 matching over 10 bases. The CDR3 length is 21 residues. The V gene end was trimmed by 4 bases and the J gene end by 0 bases; junction bases not matched to a gene: 17. Germline V gene data show CDR1 as MNHEY and CDR2 as SVGEGT. The CDR3 DNA reads as TGTGCCAGCAGTTCTATTCCCTTAAGGGACAGGGGCTGGACGAACACCGGGGAGCTGTTTTTT. Its protein is CASSSIPLRDRGWTNTGELFF.

The table lists this clonotype with a few counts. The rearrangement uses TRBV5-5 and TRBJ2-3, with D perhaps matching TRBD2 (5 bases). CDR3 length equals 16 residues. In germline, CDR1 is SGHKS, CDR2 YYEKEE (reference sequence). V was trimmed by 4 bases and J by 0 bases, leaving 15 bases between them. The CDR3 protein is CASSPEDGISTDTQYF. The CDR3 nucleotides read TGTGCCAGCAGCCCGGAGGACGGGATTAGCACAGATACGCAGTATTTT.

The table lists this clonotype with a few counts. The chain uses TRBV11-3 and TRBJ2-1, with 9 positions matching TRBD2. V trimming: 5 bases; J trimming: 7 bases; junction bases outside the gene matches: 12. The CDR3 contains 16 residues. In germline, CDR1 is SGHNT, CDR2 YENEEA. This CDR3 reads CASSHRIAGATNEQFF. The CDR3 nucleotides are TGTGCCAGCAGCCACCGGATAGCGGGGGCCACGAATGAGCAGTTCTTC.

This clonotype has ten or more counts. CDR3 sequence: CASSLTSSYEQYF. CDR3 DNA sequence: TGTGCCAGCAGTTTAACCAGCTCCTACGAGCAGTACTTC. V usage is TRBV27 and J usage is TRBJ2-7; the D is unclear. The germline gives CDR1 MNHEY, CDR2 SMNVEV (reference sequence). Trimming took 2 bases from V and 0 from J, leaving 5 bases between them. CDR3 length: 13 amino acids.

V is TRBV13 and J is TRBJ2-1; no clear D. This CDR3 spans 11 amino acids. V was shortened by 4 bases and J by 13 bases, with 11 bases between the two germline ends. The germline CDR1 and CDR2 sequences are PRHDT and FYEKMQ (reference sequence). CDR3 coding DNA: TGTGCCAGCAGCTCCCGGGCCGACCAGTTCTTC. This translates into CASSSRADQFF.

The chain is built from TRBV20-1 and TRBJ2-3; 10 bases align to TRBD1. J lost 3 bases, V lost 2 bases, and 5 bases had no gene match. The CDR3 is made up of 15 amino acids. Germline V gene data show CDR1 as DFQATT and CDR2 as SNEGSKA (reference sequence). The CDR3 is CSARPRGQGTDTQYF. In DNA form, the CDR3 reads TGCAGTGCTAGACCCCGGGGACAGGGGACAGATACGCAGTATTTT.

This clonotype turned up a few times. The chain is built from TRBV21-1 and TRBJ1-4; the tabulated D call, TRBD1, remains unverified against the DNA. TRBV21-1 is labeled a pseudogene. The length of the CDR3 is 14 residues. CDR3 coding DNA: TGTGCCAGCAGCGACCTCAGGGGTGGTGAAAAACTGTTTTTT. Protein sequence: CASSDLRGGEKLFF.

This clonotype was picked up a small number of times. The V gene is TRBV12-3 or TRBV12-4, the J gene TRBJ2-4; D gene uncertain. Trimming took off 6 bases at V and 8 bases at J, with 14 bases between the two ends. The CDR3 has 13 amino acids. The CDR3 spells CASRGDTLDIQYF. The CDR3 coding sequence is TGTGCCAGCAGAGGAGACACCCTAGACATTCAGTACTTC.

The CDR3, as DNA: TGTGCCAGCTCGAGGGGGGGGGCCTCCTACGAGCAGTACTTC. It specifies CASSRGGASYEQYF. The chain links TRBV11-1 to TRBJ2-7; perhaps TRBD2 as D (7 bases). Germline V lookup: CDR1 SGHAT, CDR2 FQDESV (reference sequence). The CDR3 extends over 14 amino acids. The V gene lost 8 bases and the J gene lost 0 bases, with 14 bases spanning the gap.

The rearrangement joins TRBV4-2 to TRBJ1-2; D is unclear. V lost 2 bases to trimming and J lost 6 bases, with 13 bases between them. The length of the CDR3 is 14 residues. Per germline, CDR1 LGHNA and CDR2 YNFKEQ. CDR3 in DNA: TGTGCCAGCAGCCAATCTTACCAGGCTGATGGCTACACCTTC. Its translation is CASSQSYQADGYTF.

The chain has TRBV27 and TRBJ2-1; possible D gene TRBD2, 5 bases. The CDR3 length is 13 residues. CDR1 and CDR2 (germline): MNHEY, SMNVEV (reference sequence). V was cut by 1 base and J by 8 bases, with 9 bases left in between. The CDR3 sequence: CASSLFLEDEQFF. DNA for the CDR3: TGTGCCAGCAGTTTATTTCTGGAGGATGAGCAGTTCTTC.

This clonotype was seen only a few times. The rearrangement uses TRBV9 and TRBJ2-7, with TRBD2 identical over 9 bases. This CDR3 is built from 16 residues. The junction had 14 bases not matched to a gene; V was cut back by 7 bases and J by 3 bases. Germline assignment: CDR1 SGDLS and CDR2 YYNGEE. The chain's CDR3 is CASSTTAASGVYEQYF. Written as DNA, the CDR3 is TGTGCCAGCTCCACAACGGCAGCTAGCGGGGTCTACGAGCAGTACTTC.

The gene calls are TRBV5-1 and TRBJ2-7; D is possibly TRBD1 or TRBD2 (5 bases each). V was clipped by 4 bases and J by 2 bases, with 10 bases between them. The CDR3 has 13 amino acids. Germline V gene lookup returns CDR1 SGHRS and CDR2 YFSETQ. The CDR3, as DNA: TGCGCCAGCAGCGTGGGACCGGCCTACGAGCAGTACTTC. Residues: CASSVGPAYEQYF.

The chain is built from TRBV7-8 and TRBJ2-2; weak D call: TRBD1 (6 bases). V shed 5 bases and J shed 4 bases, with 17 bases lying between them. The CDR3 sequence is 16 residues long. CDR1 SGHVS and CDR2 FQNEAQ come from the germline V gene. The CDR3 is CASSQGSGHLTGELFF. Here the CDR3 DNA reads TGTGCCAGCAGCCAAGGATCGGGACACCTCACCGGGGAGCTGTTTTTT. The full variable domain, completed using reference TRBV7-8 and TRBJ2-2, is GAGVSQSPRYKVAKRGQDVALRCDPISGHVSLFWYQQALGQGPEFLTYFQNEAQLDKSGLPSDRFFAERPEGSVSTLKIQRTQQEDSAVYLCASSQGSGHLTGELFFGEGSRLTVL.

About this clonotype itself: One junction end disagrees with the germline gene, perhaps due to a read error. V usage is TRBV25-1 and J usage is TRBJ2-5; D perhaps matches TRBD2 (5 bases). CDR1 and CDR2 from the germline V gene are MGHDK and SYGVNS. CDR3 length: 14 residues. CDR3 residues: CSSSEQLAQETQYF. The CDR3 DNA reads as TGTTCCAGCAGTGAACAGCTAGCACAAGAGACCCAGTACTTC.

This chain uses TRBV7-9 with TRBJ2-7; 9 bases match TRBD1. This CDR3 comprises 15 residues. In germline, CDR1 is SEHNR, CDR2 FQNEAQ (reference sequence). Losses at the gene ends were 4 bases for V and 3 bases for J; bases not matched to a gene: 7. CDR3 nucleotide sequence: TGTGCCAGCAGCTCCACCGGACAGGGGCGCTACGAGCAGTACTTC. Protein: CASSSTGQGRYEQYF.

This clonotype has a handful of counts. In nucleotides, the CDR3 is TGTGCCAGCAGTGGGCAGGGTGACTACGAGCAGTACTTC. This sequence encodes CASSGQGDYEQYF. The genes are TRBV2 and TRBJ2-7; possibly TRBD1 for D (5 bases). CDR1 SNHLY and CDR2 FYNNEI come from the germline V gene. The CDR3 covers 13 residues. Trimming took 4 bases from V and 3 from J, leaving 10 bases between them. Together with reference TRBV2 and TRBJ2-7, the CDR3 gives the full variable domain: EPEVTQTPSHQVTQMGQEVILRCVPISNHLYFYWYRQILGQKVEFLVSFYNNEISEKSEIFDDQFSVERPDGSNFTLKIRSTKLEDSAMYFCASSGQGDYEQYFGPGTRLTVT.

The chain carries TRBV5-1 and TRBJ2-7; 9 bases line up with TRBD2. Germline-derived CDR1 and CDR2 are SGHRS and YFSETQ. The CDR3 has 13 residues. The junction had 2 bases not matched to a gene; V was cut back by 4 bases and J by 3 bases. In DNA, the CDR3 is TGCGCCAGCAGCCTGACTAGCGGCTACGAGCAGTACTTC. Translation gives CASSLTSGYEQYF.

In this sample, this clonotype turned up a few times. The rearrangement uses TRBV4-3 and TRBJ2-1; 10 nucleotides match TRBD2. The CDR3 runs 17 residues. CDR1 is LGHNA and CDR2 is YSLEER in the germline V gene. The V and J ends lost 1 base and 2 bases, in that order; junction bases with no gene match: 5. The CDR3 protein is CASSQAGLASTYNEQFF. The CDR3 DNA sequence: TGCGCCAGCAGCCAAGCGGGACTAGCGAGCACCTACAATGAGCAGTTCTTC.

This clonotype showed up just a few times. The rearrangement links TRBV2 to TRBJ2-2; D gene unclear. V lost 2 bases, J lost 0 bases, and 7 bases lay in between. The V gene's germline CDR1 is SNHLY and CDR2 FYNNEI. CDR3 length: 15 amino acids. The CDR3: CASSERLPNTGELFF. The CDR3 DNA is TGTGCCAGCAGTGAACGGCTCCCGAACACCGGGGAGCTGTTTTTT.